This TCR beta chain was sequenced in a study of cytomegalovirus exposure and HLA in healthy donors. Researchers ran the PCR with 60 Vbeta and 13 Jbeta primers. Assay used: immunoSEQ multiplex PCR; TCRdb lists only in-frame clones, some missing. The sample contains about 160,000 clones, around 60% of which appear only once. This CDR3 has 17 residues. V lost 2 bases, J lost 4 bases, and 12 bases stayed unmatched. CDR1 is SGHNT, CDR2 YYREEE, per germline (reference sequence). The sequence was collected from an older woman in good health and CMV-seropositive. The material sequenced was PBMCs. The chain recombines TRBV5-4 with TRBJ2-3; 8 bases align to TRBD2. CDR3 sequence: CASSFFPLAGGADTQYF. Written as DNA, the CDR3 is TGTGCCAGCAGCTTTTTTCCCCTGGCGGGAGGAGCAGATACGCAGTATTTT.